Presented here are 8 T cell receptor beta chains from one specimen sequenced in a study of OX40 agonist ivuxolimab in advanced cancers. Profiled with immunoSEQ multiplex PCR; TCRdb holds only in-frame clones, not every one. This table has around 55,000 clones, around 86% appearing once. This specimen consisted of CD4+ or CD8+ T cells sorted from blood, obtained in a trial of the OX40 agonist ivuxolimab. The source is an adult with an advanced solid tumor such as melanoma, head and neck, liver or kidney cancer.

This chain uses TRBV11-1 with TRBJ1-1, with a possible D match to TRBD1 (6 bases). Germline CDR1 reads SGHAT; CDR2 reads FQDESV (reference sequence). V gave up 5 bases and J gave up 7 bases, with 14 bases separating them. This CDR3 contains 13 residues. The CDR3 is CASSPGGRLEAFF. The CDR3 DNA is TGTGCCAGCAGCCCGGGGGGGCGTCTTGAAGCTTTCTTT. Looking up the rest from reference TRBV11-1 and TRBJ1-1 gives the full variable domain: EAEVAQSPRYKITEKSQAVAFWCDPISGHATLYWYRQILGQGPELLVQFQDESVVDDSQLPKDRFSAERLKGVDSTLKIQPAELGDSAMYLCASSPGGRLEAFFGQGTRLTVV.

This sequence joins TRBV7-9 and TRBJ2-7; 8 nucleotides agree with TRBD1. Germline CDR1 reads SEHNR; CDR2 reads FQNEAQ (reference sequence). The CDR3 length is 17 residues. The V and J ends lost 5 bases and 1 base, in that order; junction bases with no gene match: 13. The CDR3 DNA reads as TGTGCCAGCAGCGACTTCCCGGGACAGGAGAGATCCTACGAGCAGTACTTC. Its translation: CASSDFPGQERSYEQYF.

CDR3 loop: CASNVRSQPQHF. In DNA, the CDR3 is TGTGCCAGTAACGTCCGCAGTCAGCCCCAGCATTTT. This rearrangement joins TRBV19 to TRBJ1-5; D not resolved. The CDR3 has 12 amino acids. Germline CDR1 is LNHDA and CDR2 is SQIVND (reference sequence). V was trimmed by 7 bases and J by 6 bases, leaving 10 bases between them.

This clone was recorded only once. V is TRBV19 and J is TRBJ2-5, with TRBD2 matching 12 bases. Germline trimming cut 4 bases from V and 5 bases from J; bases unmatched to any gene: 5. This CDR3 comprises 15 residues. Germline V gives CDR1 LNHDA, CDR2 SQIVND (reference sequence). The CDR3 spells CASSTSGGAVETQYF. CDR3 DNA sequence: TGTGCCAGTAGTACTAGCGGGGGGGCCGTTGAGACCCAGTACTTC. Filled out from reference TRBV19 and TRBJ2-5, the complete variable domain reads DGGITQSPKYLFRKEGQNVTLSCEQNLNHDAMYWYRQDPGQGLRLIYYSQIVNDFQKGDIAEGYSVSREKKESFPLTVTSAQKNPTAFYLCASSTSGGAVETQYFGPGTRLLVL.

The chain uses TRBV6-6 and TRBJ1-1; no firm D call. The germline gives CDR1 MNHNY, CDR2 SVGAGI (reference sequence). This CDR3 region has 13 residues. Trimming took off 2 bases at V and 8 bases at J, with 12 bases between the two ends. This chain's CDR3 is CASSYGNDPEAFF. DNA of the CDR3: TGTGCCAGCAGTTACGGAAACGACCCCGAAGCTTTCTTT.

The V gene is TRBV25-1, the J gene TRBJ1-1, with a weak D call TRBD1 (5 bases). CDR1 MGHDK and CDR2 SYGVNS come from the germline V gene. The CDR3 spans 15 residues. V dropped 3 bases and J dropped 4 bases, with 15 bases sitting between them. The CDR3 bases are TGTGCCAGCAGTGAGGGGCCGGAAGCGTTCACTGAAGCTTTCTTT. Translated, it gives CASSEGPEAFTEAFF.

This clone appeared once. V is TRBV6-5 and J is TRBJ2-1; no reliable D call. Germline V lookup: CDR1 MNHEY, CDR2 SVGAGI. The CDR3 is 12 residues long. The V gene lost 4 bases and the J gene lost 7 bases, with 8 bases spanning the gap. CDR3 in amino acids: CASSSHGNEQFF. CDR3 in DNA: TGTGCCAGCAGTTCTCACGGAAATGAGCAGTTCTTC.

The V gene is TRBV27, the J gene TRBJ1-5; tentative D call: TRBD1 (6 bases). The CDR3 consists of 14 residues. The V gene lost 1 base and the J gene lost 6 bases, with 10 bases spanning the gap. Germline CDR1 is MNHEY and CDR2 is SMNVEV (reference sequence). DNA of the CDR3: TGTGCCAGCAGTTTATTAGGGGGGGTTCAGCCCCAGCATTTT. This encodes CASSLLGGVQPQHF.